This record concerns one TCR beta chain sequence. Its antigen is not known. The sample comes from a study of identical twins. The CDR3 extends over 15 amino acids. V was pared by 3 bases and J by 0 bases, with 12 bases between. The germline gives CDR1 MNHEY, CDR2 SMNVEV (reference sequence). TCRdb re-called the 5' RACE reads through MiXCR, storing one row per CDR3 protein. In the table there are 450,000 or so distinct CDR3 sequences, roughly an eighth of which are singletons. The study, taken as a whole, reports: Cross-sectional statistical analysis was relied on for the conclusions, without the same donors being followed.

These records were also assigned to another study, of yellow fever vaccine responses in identical twins.

Sequencing used CD4+ T cells sorted from blood. The sequence was obtained from a woman aged 18-29 years in good health. The chain employs TRBV27 and TRBJ2-7; perhaps TRBD2 as D (6 bases). CDR3 amino acids: CASSLYGTPSYEQYF. The CDR3 DNA is TGTGCCAGCAGTTTGTACGGGACTCCCTCCTACGAGCAGTACTTC.